This passage covers 22 T cell receptor beta chains from one sample sequenced in a study of follicular helper T cells after annual influenza vaccination. The time point here: 2014-2015 season, pre-vaccination. Profiling relied on immunoSEQ multiplex PCR, and the TCRdb table lists in-frame clones only, not all of them. This sample has approximately 25,000 clones; 65% to 85% occur once, and the top ten carry approximately 1.1%. The sample was CXCR5+ CD38- circulating T follicular helper cells from blood, taken on the day of influenza vaccination. The sample's subset: circulating Tfh, non-naive CD4+CXCR5+PD-1+ (ICOS+CD38+ or ICOS-CD38-). The receptors were sampled from an adult who received the influenza vaccine.

V gene TRBV5-1 combines with J gene TRBJ1-1; D unclear. Trimming removed 1 base from V and 0 bases from J, with 4 bases in between. The CDR3 spans 13 residues. Germline V gene sequence: CDR1 SGHRS, CDR2 YFSETQ. This chain's CDR3 is CASSLLMNTEAFF. In DNA, the CDR3 is TGCGCCAGCAGCTTGTTAATGAACACTGAAGCTTTCTTT. The full variable domain, rest sourced from reference TRBV5-1 and TRBJ1-1, is KAGVTQTPRYLIKTRGQQVTLSCSPISGHRSVSWYQQTPGQGLQFLFEYFSETQRNKGNFPGRFSGRQFSNSRSEMNVSTLELGDSALYLCASSLLMNTEAFFGQGTRLTVV.

This chain connects TRBV5-1 to TRBJ2-3; 12 bases match TRBD2. Germline V gives CDR1 SGHRS, CDR2 YFSETQ. The length of the CDR3 is 13 residues. Here the CDR3 reads CASTSGSGDTQYF. The CDR3, as DNA: TGCGCTTCGACTAGCGGGAGCGGAGATACGCAGTATTTT. Full variable domain (outside the CDR3, taken from reference TRBV5-1 and TRBJ2-3): KAGVTQTPRYLIKTRGQQVTLSCSPISGHRSVSWYQQTPGQGLQFLFEYFSETQRNKGNFPGRFSGRQFSNSRSEMNVSTLELGDSALYLCASTSGSGDTQYFGPGTRLTVL.

J is TRBJ2-3 and V is TRBV5-1; maybe TRBD1 (6 bases). This CDR3 has 14 residues. Between the trimmed V and J ends, which lost 5 bases and 0 bases, there was a span of 10 bases. Germline values: CDR1 SGHRS, CDR2 YFSETQ. Here the CDR3 reads CASRPGASTDTQYF. CDR3 in DNA: TGCGCCAGCAGACCAGGGGCCAGCACAGATACGCAGTATTTT.

The chain is built from TRBV7-2 and TRBJ2-1, with 14 bases identical to TRBD2. Germline CDR1 and CDR2: SGHTA and FQGNSA. The CDR3 loop spans 17 amino acids. J was trimmed by 7 bases and V by 5 bases; bases with no gene match: 10. The CDR3 DNA reads as TGTGCCAGCAGCATAGGAGGGACTAGCGGGAGCGGGAATGAGCAGTTCTTC. It codes for CASSIGGTSGSGNEQFF.

The chain uses TRBV2 and TRBJ2-4; D not resolved. V lost 3 bases, J lost 0 bases, and 9 bases lay in between. From germline, CDR1 is SNHLY and CDR2 FYNNEI. The CDR3 spans 15 residues. In nucleotides, the CDR3 is TGTGCCAGCAGTGATAGTCTGTCAGCCAAAAACATTCAGTACTTC. Protein sequence: CASSDSLSAKNIQYF.

The chain uses TRBV28 and TRBJ2-7; 7 bases map to TRBD1. Germline values: CDR1 MDHEN, CDR2 SYDVKM. The CDR3 runs 13 residues. J lost 3 bases, V lost 6 bases, and 5 bases had no gene match. Written as DNA, the CDR3 is TGTGCCAGCAGCATCGGACAGGTCTACGAGCAGTACTTC. Its translation is CASSIGQVYEQYF.

The genes are TRBV7-3 and TRBJ2-3; a weak D match, TRBD2 (5 bases). Trimming cost V 4 bases and J 1 base, with 6 bases left between them. The CDR3 runs 13 residues. Per germline, CDR1 SGHTA and CDR2 FQGTGA. The chain's CDR3 is CASSSGGTDTQYF. The CDR3 DNA sequence: TGTGCCAGCAGCTCCGGGGGCACAGATACGCAGTATTTT.

This chain joins TRBV28 and TRBJ1-4, with TRBD1 identical over 7 bases. The CDR3 extends over 16 amino acids. Germline V gives CDR1 MDHEN, CDR2 SYDVKM. V was clipped by 2 bases and J by 4 bases; unmatched bases: 7. CDR3 sequence: CASSLNPRGYNEKLFF. CDR3 nucleotides: TGTGCCAGCAGTTTAAACCCCAGGGGGTATAATGAAAAACTGTTTTTT.

V and J are TRBV2 and TRBJ1-1; D gene unclear. The CDR3 has 13 amino acids. V was shortened by 9 bases and J by 1 base, with 12 bases between the two germline ends. Germline lookup yields CDR1 SNHLY and CDR2 FYNNEI. The CDR3 sequence: CASQNERNTEAFF. The CDR3 DNA reads as TGTGCCAGTCAGAATGAGCGGAACACTGAAGCTTTCTTT.

The rearrangement joins TRBV13 to TRBJ2-3, with a possible D match to TRBD2 (7 bases). V was shortened by 5 bases and J by 1 base, with 13 bases between the two germline ends. The CDR3 loop spans 15 amino acids. The V gene's germline CDR1 is PRHDT and CDR2 FYEKMQ (reference sequence). The CDR3: CASSRREGGTDTQYF. The CDR3 DNA follows: TGTGCCAGCAGCCGGAGGGAGGGGGGCACAGATACGCAGTATTTT.

The CDR3 spells CASTRAGGPADTQYF. DNA of the CDR3: TGTGCCAGCACAAGAGCGGGAGGGCCGGCAGATACGCAGTATTTT. V is TRBV28 and J is TRBJ2-3; the match to TRBD2 covers 10 bases. V lost 7 bases and J lost 4; bases outside the gene matches: 8. The CDR3 has 15 amino acids. Germline V gene sequence: CDR1 MDHEN, CDR2 SYDVKM.

This clone was counted only a few times. The V call is TRBV28, the J call TRBJ1-3; D is undetermined. The CDR3 loop spans 10 amino acids. Trimming removed 6 bases from V and 6 bases from J, with 3 bases in between. Per germline, CDR1 MDHEN and CDR2 SYDVKM. CDR3 coding DNA: TGTGCCAGCAGCAAAAACACCATATATTTT. This codes for CASSKNTIYF.

V is TRBV29-1 and J is TRBJ2-7; tentatively, D is TRBD2 (5 bases). The CDR3 totals 12 residues. V was pared by 6 bases and J by 0 bases, with 9 bases between. The germline CDR1 and CDR2 sequences are SQVTM and ANQGSEA. This CDR3 reads CSVGGGSYEQYF. The CDR3 nucleotides read TGCAGCGTCGGAGGTGGCTCCTACGAGCAGTACTTC.

The chain recombines TRBV23-1 with TRBJ2-7; the D is unclear. TRBV23-1 has ORF status, its function being uncertain. The CDR3 sequence is 10 residues long. V lost 5 bases to trimming and J lost 9 bases, with 8 bases between them. CDR3 DNA: TGCGCCAGCAGTAGCCTCGGGCAGTACTTC. Protein sequence: CASSSLGQYF.

V gene TRBV29-1 combines with J gene TRBJ1-1; 8 nucleotides align to TRBD1. CDR1 SQVTM and CDR2 ANQGSEA come from the germline V gene. This CDR3 spans 12 amino acids. The V segment lost 7 bases and the J segment 4 bases; nucleotides outside the gene matches: 5. CDR3 protein: CSGGQGGTEAFF. Written as DNA, the CDR3 is TGCAGCGGTGGACAGGGAGGCACTGAAGCTTTCTTT. The variable domain in full, completed from reference TRBV29-1 and TRBJ1-1, reads SAVISQKPSRDICQRGTSLTIQCQVDSQVTMMFWYRQQPGQSLTLIATANQGSEATYESGFVIDKFPISRPNLTFSTLTVSNMSPEDSSIYLCSGGQGGTEAFFGQGTRLTVV.

This clone was found a few times. This chain links TRBV2 with TRBJ1-6; D perhaps matches TRBD1 (5 bases). The CDR3 is made up of 14 amino acids. In germline, CDR1 is SNHLY, CDR2 FYNNEI. V shed 8 bases and J shed 5 bases, with 13 bases lying between them. The CDR3 region has the DNA TGTGCCAGCCGATTCTTGACAGATAATTCACCCCTCCACTTT. It is translated as CASRFLTDNSPLHF.

The rearrangement uses TRBV30 and TRBJ1-2; D remains unclear. This CDR3 contains 12 residues. Germline V CDR1 and CDR2: GTSNPN, SVGIG (reference sequence). V was cut by 5 bases and J by 4 bases, with 11 bases left in between. The CDR3 DNA reads as TGTGCCTGGGCGACGGGATTCTATGGCTACACCTTC. Its translation is CAWATGFYGYTF.

The V and J genes are TRBV4-2 and TRBJ2-1, with 7 bases lining up with TRBD2. CDR3 length: 14 residues. V was clipped by 1 base and J by 5 bases; unmatched bases: 2. CDR1 LGHNA and CDR2 YNFKEQ come from the germline V gene. In nucleotides, the CDR3 is TGTGCCAGCAGCCAAGTAAGCGGGGACAATGAGCAGTTCTTC. Protein product: CASSQVSGDNEQFF.

The rearrangement uses TRBV5-1 and TRBJ2-2, with D tentatively TRBD2 (6 bases). V was shortened by 4 bases and J by 10 bases, with 23 bases between the two germline ends. This CDR3 has 16 residues. Germline lookup yields CDR1 SGHRS and CDR2 YFSETQ. CDR3 region: CASSPFGEVQDEELFF. As DNA, the CDR3 is TGCGCCAGCAGCCCCTTCGGGGAGGTACAGGACGAGGAGCTGTTTTTT. The full variable domain, rest sourced from reference TRBV5-1 and TRBJ2-2, is KAGVTQTPRYLIKTRGQQVTLSCSPISGHRSVSWYQQTPGQGLQFLFEYFSETQRNKGNFPGRFSGRQFSNSRSEMNVSTLELGDSALYLCASSPFGEVQDEELFFGEGSRLTVL.

In its sample, this clone was seen a few times. J is TRBJ1-1 and V is TRBV10-3, with 11 positions matching TRBD1. The V and J ends lost 10 bases and 4 bases, in that order; junction bases with no gene match: 2. The germline V gene has CDR1 ENHRY and CDR2 SYGVKD. CDR3 length equals 12 residues. CDR3 region: CATGTGGTEAFF. Here the CDR3 DNA reads TGTGCCACCGGGACAGGGGGCACTGAAGCTTTCTTT.

The V and J genes are TRBV7-9 and TRBJ2-1; possible D gene TRBD2, 5 bases. Germline values: CDR1 SEHNR, CDR2 FQNEAQ (reference sequence). Trimming removed 1 base from V and 8 bases from J, with 15 bases in between. The CDR3 loop spans 15 amino acids. The CDR3 reads CASSLVAGEKDEQFF. The CDR3 DNA follows: TGTGCCAGCAGCTTAGTAGCCGGGGAGAAGGATGAGCAGTTCTTC.

The chain links TRBV19 to TRBJ2-1; no clear D. Germline lookup yields CDR1 LNHDA and CDR2 SQIVND (reference sequence). The length of the CDR3 is 15 residues. Trimming cost V 5 bases and J 7 bases, with 18 bases left between them. The CDR3 region has the DNA TGTGCCAGTAGTCCCCGGTCCATCCTGGTAAATGAGCAGTTCTTC. Its translation: CASSPRSILVNEQFF.